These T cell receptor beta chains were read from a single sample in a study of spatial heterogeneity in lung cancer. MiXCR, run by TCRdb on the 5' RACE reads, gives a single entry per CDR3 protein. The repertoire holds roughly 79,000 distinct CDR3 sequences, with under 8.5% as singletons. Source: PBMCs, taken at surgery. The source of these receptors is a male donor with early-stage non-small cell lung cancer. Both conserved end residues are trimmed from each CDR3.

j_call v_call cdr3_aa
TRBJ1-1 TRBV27 ASRSLDRIMNTEAF
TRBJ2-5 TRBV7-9 ASSLDWQETQY
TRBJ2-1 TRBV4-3 ASSQDTPQNPHNEQF
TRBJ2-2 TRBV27 ASSLSKGRMNTGELF
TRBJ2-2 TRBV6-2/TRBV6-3 ASGPSGRDGELF
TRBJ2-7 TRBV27 ASSFRGSYEQY
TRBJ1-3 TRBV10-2 ASSRAADGNTIY
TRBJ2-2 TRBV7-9 ASSLREIGELF
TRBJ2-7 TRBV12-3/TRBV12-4 ASRPTGAYEQY
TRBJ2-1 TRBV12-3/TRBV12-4 ASSTSGSSYNEQF
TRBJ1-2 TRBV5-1 ASSLAPGGNYGYT
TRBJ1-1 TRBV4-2 ASSHQGQELTEAF
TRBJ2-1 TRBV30 AWSAMGYTNEQF
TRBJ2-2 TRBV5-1 ASSLRPSATNTGELF
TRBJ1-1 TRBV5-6 ASSYLGAGTNTEAF
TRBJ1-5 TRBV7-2 ASSFGDQPQH
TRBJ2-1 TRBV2 ASNGQGNEQF
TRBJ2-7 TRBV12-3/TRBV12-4 ASSAGLSYEQY
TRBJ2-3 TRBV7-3 ASSGPGLGEADTQY
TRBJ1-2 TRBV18 ASSPNPQGSYGYT
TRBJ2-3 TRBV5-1 ASSSWGGDTQY
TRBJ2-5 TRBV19 ASSPSGGRAVTETQY
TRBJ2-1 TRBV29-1 SVGHNEQF
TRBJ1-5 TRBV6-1 ASSPHGTLFNQPQH
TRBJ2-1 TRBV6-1 ASSEVERLAGYNEQF
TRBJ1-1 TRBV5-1 ASSLVVHRGAEAF
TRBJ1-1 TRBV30 AWGEAGMITEAF
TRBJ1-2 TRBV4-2 ASSQPRQAYNYGYT
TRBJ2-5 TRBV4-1 ASSQDTEATLGTQY
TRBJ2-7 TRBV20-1 SAAGTSGSYEQY
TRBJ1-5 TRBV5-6 ASSLGQFGNQPQH
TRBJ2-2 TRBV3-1 ASSQALRTTNTGELF
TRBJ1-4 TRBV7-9 ASSFSEKLF
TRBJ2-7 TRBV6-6 ASSYSMGRASSYEQY
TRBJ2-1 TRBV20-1 SAGTSGTNNEQF
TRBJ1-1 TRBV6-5 ASTHGRRNTEAF
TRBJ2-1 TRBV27 ATREYNEQF
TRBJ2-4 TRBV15 ATSRDVQNIQY
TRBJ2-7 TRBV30 AWSPYEAGYEQY
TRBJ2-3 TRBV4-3 ASSQEIRADTQY
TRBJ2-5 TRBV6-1 ASSVLASGRSETQY
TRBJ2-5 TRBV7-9 ASSLSGGQETQY
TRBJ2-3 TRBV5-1 ASSPLRGDTDTQY
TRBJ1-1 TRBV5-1 ASSLGQGEGTEAF
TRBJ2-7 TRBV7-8 ASSFTTLYEQY
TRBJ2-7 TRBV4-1 ASSEGIAGAREQY
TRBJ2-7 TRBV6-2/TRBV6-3 ASSPASSLEQY
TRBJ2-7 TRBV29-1 SSRTGGYEQY
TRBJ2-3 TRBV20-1 RLDRGPTDTQY
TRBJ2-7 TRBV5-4 ASSLPGQGPYEQY
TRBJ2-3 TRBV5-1 ASSLGSSGISDTQY